This T cell receptor (beta chain) was profiled in a study of T-cell memory formation after mild COVID-19. This clonotype was observed a handful of times. The antigen is undetermined. This CDR3 has 16 amino acids. V gave up 0 bases and J gave up 1 base, with 13 bases separating them. Germline-derived CDR1 and CDR2 are SGHNT and YYREEE (reference sequence). Study findings and constraints: In pre-infection memory, a portion of responding clones appeared, which suggested that cross-reactive memory joined.

TCRdb used MiXCR to reprocess the 5' RACE reads, holding one entry per CDR3 protein. Altogether some 110,000 distinct CDR3 sequences are present, over 15% being singletons, with the ten largest covering 28%. V gene TRBV5-4 combines with J gene TRBJ1-2; D remains unclear. The sample comprised PBMCs or a T cell subset sorted from them (not recorded which). The source is an adult woman who had mild COVID-19 (a few samples of this study predate the infection). Cell type and time point are not known. For the CDR3, the DNA is TGTGCCAGCAGCTTGGCCGCACCCGCTAATAACTATGGCTACACCTTC. Its protein product is CASSLAAPANNYGYTF.